The clone carrying this T cell receptor (beta chain) was observed once. Its target is unknown. This entry comes from a study of CD8 T cells in ankylosing spondylitis. Study observations and caveats: A TCR beta motif of fewer than ten highly homologous variants seemed to mark ankylosing spondylitis blood.

TCRdb recomputed calls from the 5' RACE reads with MiXCR, one row per CDR3 protein. Found here are 670,000 or so distinct CDR3 sequences, roughly 19% of them singletons; the top ten hold around a fifth. The CDR3 consists of 16 residues. The trim removed 5 bases at V and 0 bases at J, leaving 3 bases unmatched. The sequenced sample consisted of blood, either unsorted or a sorted T cell fraction (not recorded which). This TCR came from a male donor with ankylosing spondylitis. This chain links TRBV12-3 or TRBV12-4 with TRBJ2-1; 11 nucleotides match TRBD2. CDR3 residues: CASSGLAGNSYNEQFF. The CDR3 nucleotides read TGTGCCAGCAGTGGACTAGCGGGTAACTCCTACAATGAGCAGTTCTTC.